The 29 T cell receptor beta chains reported below all come from one sample, sequenced in a study of vaccination and CD4 T cells after COVID-19. TCRdb re-analysed the PCR reads in MiXCR, keeping a single row per CDR3 protein. The sample holds about 15,000 distinct CDR3 sequences, less than 70% seen once. The sample in question was CD4+ T cells from blood, obtained after SARS-CoV-2 vaccination. These receptors were taken from a human donor who had recovered from COVID-19.

CDR3 nucleotides: TGCAGTGCTACGGAACTAGCGGGAGTTTTATACGAGCAGTACTTC. Residues: CSATELAGVLYEQYF. The rearrangement uses TRBV20-1 and TRBJ2-7, with 11 nucleotides matching TRBD2. CDR1 and CDR2 from the germline V gene are DFQATT and SNEGSKA (reference sequence). V dropped 4 bases and J dropped 4; count of bases not matched to a gene: 9. The CDR3 loop spans 15 amino acids.

The V and J genes are TRBV6-1 and TRBJ2-3; 7 bases are a match to TRBD1. Per the germline V gene, CDR1 is MNHNS and CDR2 is SASEGT. The ends lost 8 bases at V and 2 bases at J; junction bases unmatched: 4. The CDR3 is 13 amino acids. The chain's CDR3 is CASGGQNTDTQYF. In DNA form, the CDR3 reads TGTGCCAGCGGGGGACAGAACACAGATACGCAGTATTTT.

V is TRBV20-1 and J is TRBJ2-3; TRBD2 is a possible D gene (6 bases). Trimming stripped 1 base from V and 2 bases from J, with 10 bases between. Germline CDR1 and CDR2: DFQATT and SNEGSKA (reference sequence). The CDR3 spans 14 residues. CDR3 amino acids: CSARVTRNTDTQYF. DNA of the CDR3: TGCAGTGCTAGAGTGACTAGGAACACAGATACGCAGTATTTT.

The chain recombines TRBV18 with TRBJ2-7, with a tentative D call TRBD2 (6 bases). There are 20 residues in the CDR3. Germline V gene data show CDR1 as KGHSH and CDR2 as LQKENI. Trimming took off 1 base at V and 0 bases at J, with 25 bases between the two ends. CDR3 region: CASSPLPLSPGGASSYEQYF. In nucleotides, the CDR3 is TGTGCCAGCTCACCACTTCCACTTTCCCCTGGAGGGGCCAGCTCCTACGAGCAGTACTTC.

The table lists this clonotype with a count of one. V is TRBV24-1 and J is TRBJ2-1; D may match TRBD1 or TRBD2 (5 bases each). Germline V lookup: CDR1 KGHDR, CDR2 SFDVKD. This CDR3 contains 15 residues. V was cut by 4 bases and J by 9 bases, with 18 bases left in between. CDR3 nucleotide sequence: TGTGCCACCAGTGAACGGCACGGGGCGTTGAGTGAGCAGTTCTTC. Protein sequence: CATSERHGALSEQFF.

The gene calls are TRBV20-1 and TRBJ2-1, with D perhaps assigned TRBD1 or TRBD2 (5 bases each). Germline-derived CDR1 and CDR2 are DFQATT and SNEGSKA (reference sequence). The length of the CDR3 is 12 residues. V was cut by 3 bases and J by 6 bases, with 9 bases left in between. The CDR3 spells CSASIGANEQFF. DNA of the CDR3: TGCAGTGCTAGTATCGGGGCCAATGAGCAGTTCTTC.

The CDR3 region is CASTPPHEQYF. CDR3 in DNA: TGTGCCAGCACCCCCCCCCACGAGCAGTACTTC. The chain has TRBV28 and TRBJ2-7; no definite D call. Germline V gene sequence: CDR1 MDHEN, CDR2 SYDVKM. The germline V and J ends were trimmed by 7 bases and 5 bases, with 9 bases remaining between them. This CDR3 contains 11 residues.

The V and J genes are TRBV20-1 and TRBJ2-1, with 16 bases identical to TRBD2. Trimming took 1 base from V and 8 from J; bases not matched to a gene: 5. This CDR3 has 16 residues. Per germline, CDR1 DFQATT and CDR2 SNEGSKA (reference sequence). The CDR3 protein is CSARGGLAGGPDEQFF. The CDR3 DNA follows: TGCAGTGCTAGAGGGGGACTAGCGGGAGGGCCGGATGAGCAGTTCTTC.

This clonotype has just a few counts. The DNA for the CDR3 is TGTGCCACCAGCGAGGGGTTAGCCAGGGACCCGGTCCGCCGTCAGCCCCAGCATTTT. It yields the protein CATSEGLARDPVRRQPQHF. The chain is built from TRBV15 and TRBJ1-5, with a possible D match to TRBD1 (5 bases). Per germline, CDR1 LNHNV and CDR2 YYDKDF (reference sequence). The CDR3 has 19 amino acids. Trimming shortened V by 5 bases and J by 6 bases, and 29 bases separated the two germline ends.

The genes are TRBV7-8 and TRBJ2-7; D unresolved. The CDR3 runs 13 residues. V was clipped by 5 bases and J by 2 bases, with 10 bases between them. Germline CDR1 SGHVS, CDR2 FQNEAQ. CDR3 sequence: CASSASRAYEQYF. CDR3 sequence (DNA): TGTGCCAGCAGCGCGAGTAGGGCCTACGAGCAGTACTTC.

On this clonotype itself: An end of the junction differs from the germline gene, which may be a read error. The J gene is TRBJ1-1, the V gene TRBV5-4; 9 bases agree with TRBD1. Germline V lookup: CDR1 SGHNT, CDR2 YYREEE (reference sequence). This CDR3 has 16 residues. The CDR3 bases are TGTGCCGGCAGCCTAGCGGGACAGGGATCGAACACTGAAGCTTTCTTT. It is translated as CAGSLAGQGSNTEAFF. The variable domain in full, completed from reference TRBV5-4 and TRBJ1-1, reads ETGVTQSPTHLIKTRGQQVTLRCSSQSGHNTVSWYQQALGQGPQFIFQYYREEENGRGNFPPRFSGLQFPNYSSELNVNALELDDSALYLCAGSLAGQGSNTEAFFGQGTRLTVV.

The chain joins TRBV6-1 to TRBJ1-2, with D maybe TRBD1 (6 bases). CDR3 length: 18 amino acids. The V end lost 7 bases, the J end lost 0 bases, and 24 bases lay between the germline ends. Germline CDR1 reads MNHNS; CDR2 reads SASEGT. CDR3 DNA: TGTGCCAGCACCAACTCCTATACCGGGACACAGTCTAACTATGGCTACACCTTC. It translates to CASTNSYTGTQSNYGYTF.

This sequence joins TRBV7-9 and TRBJ2-5, with 9 bases matching TRBD2. Germline loops: CDR1 SEHNR, CDR2 FQNEAQ (reference sequence). V lost 1 base, J lost 5 bases, and 8 bases stayed unmatched. This CDR3 comprises 16 residues. CDR3 sequence: CASSLVVSGRQETQYF. The CDR3 region has the DNA TGTGCCAGCAGCTTAGTAGTTAGCGGGAGACAGGAGACCCAGTACTTC. The complete variable domain, with remaining parts taken from reference TRBV7-9 and TRBJ2-5, reads DTGVSQNPRHKITKRGQNVTFRCDPISEHNRLYWYRQTLGQGPEFLTYFQNEAQLEKSRLLSDRFSAERPKGSFSTLEIQRTEQGDSAMYLCASSLVVSGRQETQYFGPGTRLLVL.

The chain uses TRBV20-1 and TRBJ2-7, with TRBD2 as a possible D gene (6 bases). Germline loops: CDR1 DFQATT, CDR2 SNEGSKA (reference sequence). CDR3 length equals 14 residues. The V end lost 3 bases, the J end lost 0 bases, and 12 bases lay between the germline ends. CDR3 amino acids: CSASKLAISYEQYF. Written as DNA, the CDR3 is TGCAGTGCTAGCAAACTAGCCATCTCCTACGAGCAGTACTTC.

The chain has TRBV12-2 and TRBJ1-1; the D call TRBD1 from the table was never checked on the DNA. TRBV12-2 is termed a pseudogene. The CDR3 totals 13 residues. CDR3 bases: TGTGCAAGTCGCTTGACAGGACGGTATGAAGCTTTCTTT. Amino acids: CASRLTGRYEAFF.

The CDR3 is CASSLVPSGAGEAMNTEAFF. The CDR3 DNA reads TGTGCCAGCAGCTTGGTACCTAGCGGGGCAGGGGAAGCAATGAACACTGAAGCTTTCTTT. The rearrangement joins TRBV5-8 to TRBJ1-1, with a possible D match to TRBD1 (6 bases). The V gene lost 0 bases and the J gene lost 0 bases, with 24 bases spanning the gap. The CDR3 consists of 20 residues. From germline, CDR1 is SGHTS and CDR2 YDEGEE.

This chain joins TRBV30 and TRBJ2-3; 7 nucleotides match TRBD2. V lost 5 bases and J lost 2; bases outside the gene matches: 10. CDR1 and CDR2 (germline): GTSNPN, SVGIG (reference sequence). The CDR3 spans 15 residues. CDR3 nucleotide sequence: TGTGCCTGGGGGAGTGGCGGGAGTACCACAGATACGCAGTATTTT. Its protein product is CAWGSGGSTTDTQYF. Full variable domain (outside the CDR3, taken from reference TRBV30 and TRBJ2-3): SQTIHQWPATLVQPVGSPLSLECTVEGTSNPNLYWYRQAAGRGLQLLFYSVGIGQISSEVPQNLSASRPQDRQFILSSKKLLLSDSGFYLCAWGSGGSTTDTQYFGPGTRLTVL.

The V and J genes are TRBV12-3 or TRBV12-4 and TRBJ1-2; TRBD1 matches at 7 bases. This CDR3 comprises 15 residues. V lost 5 bases, J lost 3 bases, and 9 bases stayed unmatched. The CDR3 nucleotides are TGTGCCAGCAGTGCCCGCGGGCAGGGGGACTATGGCTACACCTTC. This sequence encodes CASSARGQGDYGYTF.

This sequence joins TRBV6-5 and TRBJ1-2; D remains unclear. The V end was cut by 4 bases, the J end by 8 bases, with 14 bases between. Germline V lookup: CDR1 MNHEY, CDR2 SVGAGI. The CDR3 covers 13 residues. In nucleotides, the CDR3 is TGTGCCAGCAGTTCACGGACGGGAAGCGGCTACACCTTC. Translation: CASSSRTGSGYTF.

This chain links TRBV7-2 with TRBJ2-6; 8 nucleotides line up with TRBD1. Germline V gene lookup returns CDR1 SGHTA and CDR2 FQGNSA. The CDR3 loop spans 16 amino acids. The trim removed 5 bases at V and 4 bases at J, leaving 7 bases unmatched. Written as DNA, the CDR3 is TGTGCCAGCAGCCTCCAGGGGGCGCAGGGGGCCAACGTCCTGACTTTC. Amino acid sequence: CASSLQGAQGANVLTF.

The rearrangement links TRBV15 to TRBJ1-2, with 9 bases matching TRBD1. V lost 5 bases to trimming and J lost 10 bases; unmatched junction nucleotides: 8. The length of the CDR3 is 13 residues. Germline CDR1 and CDR2: LNHNV and YYDKDF (reference sequence). CDR3 region: CATSLGQGFDYTF. The CDR3 bases are TGTGCCACCAGCTTGGGACAGGGCTTTGACTACACCTTC.

Here the CDR3 reads CASSPSGSGANVLTF. CDR3 bases: TGTGCCAGCAGCCCCTCAGGCTCTGGGGCCAACGTCCTGACTTTC. The rearrangement joins TRBV14 to TRBJ2-6; no definite D call. V was shortened by 4 bases and J by 0 bases, with 7 bases between the two germline ends. This CDR3 is 15 amino acids long. Germline lookup yields CDR1 SGHDN and CDR2 FVKESK.

This clonotype was recorded once. This chain joins TRBV7-2 and TRBJ1-3; D gene ambiguous. The CDR3 is 13 amino acids. Trimming took off 4 bases at V and 10 bases at J, with 14 bases between the two ends. CDR1 and CDR2 from the germline V gene are SGHTA and FQGNSA. The CDR3 protein is CASSYSPDRTIYF. The CDR3 DNA reads as TGTGCCAGCAGCTACTCCCCTGATAGGACCATATATTTT.

The chain carries TRBV12-3 or TRBV12-4 and TRBJ2-7, with D unclear. V was shortened by 5 bases and J by 3 bases, with 11 bases between the two germline ends. The CDR3 totals 13 residues. CDR3 coding DNA: TGTGCCAGCAGTCTGACACAAGACTACGAGCAGTACTTC. Translated, it gives CASSLTQDYEQYF.

The chain carries TRBV2 and TRBJ2-7, with TRBD2 as a possible D gene (6 bases). The germline gives CDR1 SNHLY, CDR2 FYNNEI. This CDR3 has 14 amino acids. Trimming took 7 bases from V and 4 from J, leaving 17 bases between them. The CDR3 loop reads CASNPPGGLYEQYF. CDR3 DNA sequence: TGTGCCAGCAACCCCCCTGGAGGGTTATACGAGCAGTACTTC.

This clonotype has more than one count but fewer than ten. This chain joins TRBV11-2 and TRBJ1-5; 7 bases are shared with TRBD1. The trim removed 2 bases at V and 4 bases at J, leaving 2 bases unmatched. The CDR3 consists of 14 residues. Germline CDR1 SGHAT, CDR2 FQNNGV. CDR3 nucleotide sequence: TGTGCCAGCAGCTTAATGGGACAGAATCAGCCCCAGCATTTT. Amino acid sequence: CASSLMGQNQPQHF.

Only a few counts were recorded for this clonotype. This sequence joins TRBV7-6 and TRBJ1-4; 7 bases are shared with TRBD1. CDR1 and CDR2 (germline): SGHVS, FNYEAQ. V lost 5 bases, J lost 5 bases, and 8 bases stayed unmatched. There are 15 residues in the CDR3. CDR3 region: CASSTRQGENEKLFF. The CDR3 DNA follows: TGTGCCAGCAGCACGCGACAGGGCGAAAATGAAAAACTGTTTTTT. Based on the CDR3 plus reference TRBV7-6 and TRBJ1-4, the full variable domain is GAGVSQSPRYKVTKRGQDVALRCDPISGHVSLYWYRQALGQGPEFLTYFNYEAQQDKSGLPNDRFSAERPEGSISTLTIQRTEQRDSAMYRCASSTRQGENEKLFFGSGTQLSVL.

For the CDR3, the DNA is TGCAGTGCTAGAGTACTAGCGGGAACTAACGAGCAGTACTTC. Translation: CSARVLAGTNEQYF. The chain combines TRBV20-1 with TRBJ2-7; 10 positions agree with TRBD2. Germline-derived CDR1 and CDR2 are DFQATT and SNEGSKA (reference sequence). The length of the CDR3 is 14 residues. After removal of 1 base from V and 5 bases from J, the junction contained 5 bases not matched to a gene.

This clonotype was seen a few times. This rearrangement joins TRBV20-1 to TRBJ1-5; D not resolved. Germline V gene sequence: CDR1 DFQATT, CDR2 SNEGSKA (reference sequence). Trimming took 1 base from V and 3 from J, leaving 7 bases between them. This CDR3 contains 13 residues. As DNA, the CDR3 is TGCAGTGCTAGAGGCCAGCTCAATCAGCCCCAGCATTTT. Encoded protein: CSARGQLNQPQHF.